This T cell receptor beta chain was recorded in a study of blood T cells in healthy people across ages. PCR was performed a second time for roughly 7 to 12 cycles using a sample-barcoded 5' primer and a J-beta primer mix. Each CDR3 protein is one row after TCRdb ran MiXCR on the 5' RACE reads. The sample carries about 730,000 distinct CDR3 sequences, approximately 43% recorded once. This clonotype appeared many times. V lost 4 bases and J lost 6, with 15 bases in between. The CDR3 loop spans 14 amino acids. CDR1 and CDR2 (germline): LGHNA, YNFKEQ. The rearrangement joins TRBV4-2 to TRBJ1-2; maybe TRBD1 (5 bases). Material for sequencing was blood. This sequence was found in a woman aged 55-75 years in good health. DNA for the CDR3: TGTGCCAGCAGCCCCCTAAATCCCAGGGATGGCTACACCTTC. This codes for CASSPLNPRDGYTF.